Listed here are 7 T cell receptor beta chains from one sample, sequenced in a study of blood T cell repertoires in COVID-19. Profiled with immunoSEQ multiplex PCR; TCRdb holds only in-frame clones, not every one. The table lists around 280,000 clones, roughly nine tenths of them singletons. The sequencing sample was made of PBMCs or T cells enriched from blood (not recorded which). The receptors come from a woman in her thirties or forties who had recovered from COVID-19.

The CDR3 DNA sequence: TGTGCCAGCAGTTTGACAGGGGTGAACACTGAAGCTTTCTTT. It translates to CASSLTGVNTEAFF. The chain has TRBV28 and TRBJ1-1; TRBD1 matches 8 bases. This CDR3 contains 14 residues. Germline CDR1 is MDHEN and CDR2 is SYDVKM. Losses at the gene ends were 3 bases for V and 0 bases for J; bases not matched to a gene: 0.

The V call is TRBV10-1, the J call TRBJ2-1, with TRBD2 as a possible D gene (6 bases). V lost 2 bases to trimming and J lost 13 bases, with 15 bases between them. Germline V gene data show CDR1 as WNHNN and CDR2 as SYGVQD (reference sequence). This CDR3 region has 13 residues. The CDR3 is CASSEEYKRVQFF. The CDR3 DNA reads TGCGCCAGCAGTGAGGAGTACAAGCGGGTTCAGTTCTTC.

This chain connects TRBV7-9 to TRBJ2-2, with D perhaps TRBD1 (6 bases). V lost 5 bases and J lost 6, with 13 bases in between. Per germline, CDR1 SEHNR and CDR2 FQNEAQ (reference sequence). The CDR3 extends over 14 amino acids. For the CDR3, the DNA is TGTGCCAGCAGCGACACACAGGGTTCCGGGGAGCTGTTTTTT. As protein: CASSDTQGSGELFF. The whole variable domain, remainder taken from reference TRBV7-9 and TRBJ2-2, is DTGVSQNPRHKITKRGQNVTFRCDPISEHNRLYWYRQTLGQGPEFLTYFQNEAQLEKSRLLSDRFSAERPKGSFSTLEIQRTEQGDSAMYLCASSDTQGSGELFFGEGSRLTVL.

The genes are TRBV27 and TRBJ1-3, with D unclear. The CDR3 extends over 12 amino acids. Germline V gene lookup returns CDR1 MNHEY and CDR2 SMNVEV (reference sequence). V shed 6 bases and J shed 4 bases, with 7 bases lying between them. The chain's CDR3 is CASRSPGNTIYF. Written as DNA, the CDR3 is TGTGCCAGCAGGTCTCCGGGAAACACCATATATTTT.

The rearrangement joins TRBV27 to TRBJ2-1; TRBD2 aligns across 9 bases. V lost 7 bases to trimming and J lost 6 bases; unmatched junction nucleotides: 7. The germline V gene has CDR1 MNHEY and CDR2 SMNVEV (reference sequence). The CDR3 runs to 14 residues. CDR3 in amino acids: CASISREGLNEQFF. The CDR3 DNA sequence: TGTGCCAGCATCTCGCGGGAGGGCCTCAATGAGCAGTTCTTC.

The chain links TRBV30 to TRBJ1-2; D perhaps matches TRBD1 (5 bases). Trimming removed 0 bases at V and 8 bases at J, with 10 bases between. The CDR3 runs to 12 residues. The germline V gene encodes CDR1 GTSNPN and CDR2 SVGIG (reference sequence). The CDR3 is CAWSVLGLGYTF. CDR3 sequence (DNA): TGTGCCTGGAGTGTACTGGGGCTGGGCTACACCTTC. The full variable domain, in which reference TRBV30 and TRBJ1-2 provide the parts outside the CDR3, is SQTIHQWPATLVQPVGSPLSLECTVEGTSNPNLYWYRQAAGRGLQLLFYSVGIGQISSEVPQNLSASRPQDRQFILSSKKLLLSDSGFYLCAWSVLGLGYTFGSGTRLTVV.

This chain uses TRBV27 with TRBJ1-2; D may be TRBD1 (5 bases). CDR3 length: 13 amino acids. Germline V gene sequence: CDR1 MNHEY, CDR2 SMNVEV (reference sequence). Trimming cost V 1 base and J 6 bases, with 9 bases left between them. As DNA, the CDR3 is TGTGCCAGCAGTTTATACCAGACAGATGGCTACACCTTC. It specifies CASSLYQTDGYTF.